This T cell receptor (beta chain) was sequenced for a study of early stage breast cancer tumors. The overall study: Most invasive tumors, about 70% of the 16, were ER+/PR+/HER2-. The ER+/PR+/HER2- tumors included roughly eight ductal and four lobular carcinomas. Whole-study results and caveats: Compared with adjacent normal breast, tumors showed about 2.5-fold denser, more clonal T cells. Blood repertoires resembled normal breast more than tumor.

Remarks on this clone: Its antigen is not known.

The CDR3 is 15 residues long. CDR1 SGHTA and CDR2 FQGNSA come from the germline V gene. V lost 3 bases and J lost 6, with 16 bases in between. Clones were sequenced by immunoSEQ multiplex PCR, and TCRdb holds only the in-frame ones, with some missing. Of almost 55,000 clones listed, approximately 90% were seen once; the top ten hold approximately 4.7%. Sequencing was carried out using blood. This receptor was obtained from a person aged 65 to 85 with breast cancer. The genes are TRBV7-2 and TRBJ2-3, with D possibly TRBD1 on 5 matching bases. For the CDR3, the DNA is TGTGCCAGCAGCTTTGGGGCACAGTCCCGGGATACGCAGTATTTT. Amino acids: CASSFGAQSRDTQYF.